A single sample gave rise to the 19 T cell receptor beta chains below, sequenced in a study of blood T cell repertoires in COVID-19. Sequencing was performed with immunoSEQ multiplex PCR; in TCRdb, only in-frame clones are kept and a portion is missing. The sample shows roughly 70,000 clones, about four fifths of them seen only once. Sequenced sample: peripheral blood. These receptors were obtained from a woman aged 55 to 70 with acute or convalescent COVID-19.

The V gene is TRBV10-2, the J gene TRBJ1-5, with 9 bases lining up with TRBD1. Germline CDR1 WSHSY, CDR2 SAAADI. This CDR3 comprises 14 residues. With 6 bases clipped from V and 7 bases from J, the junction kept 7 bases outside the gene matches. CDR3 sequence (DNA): TGCGCCAGCAGACCCGGGACAGGGCTCCAGCCCCAGCATTTT. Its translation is CASRPGTGLQPQHF.

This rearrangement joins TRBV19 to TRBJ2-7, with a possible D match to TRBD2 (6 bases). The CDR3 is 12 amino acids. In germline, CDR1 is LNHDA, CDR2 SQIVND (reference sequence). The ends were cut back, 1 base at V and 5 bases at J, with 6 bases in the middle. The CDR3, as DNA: TGTGCCAGTAGTATAGGCGGGGACGAGCAGTACTTC. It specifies CASSIGGDEQYF.

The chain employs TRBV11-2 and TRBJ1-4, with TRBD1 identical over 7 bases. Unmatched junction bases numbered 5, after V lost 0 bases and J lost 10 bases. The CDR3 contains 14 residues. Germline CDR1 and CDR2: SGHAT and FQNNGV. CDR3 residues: CASSLEGTVRKLFF. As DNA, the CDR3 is TGTGCCAGCAGCTTAGAGGGGACAGTCAGAAAACTGTTTTTT.

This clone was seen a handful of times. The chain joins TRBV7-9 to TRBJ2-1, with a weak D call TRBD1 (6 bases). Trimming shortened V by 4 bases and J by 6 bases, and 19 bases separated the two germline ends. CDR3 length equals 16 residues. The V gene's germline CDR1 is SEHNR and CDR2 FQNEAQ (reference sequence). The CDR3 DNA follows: TGTGCCAGCAGCTCCATTCAGGGGATCCTAGGCAATGAGCAGTTCTTC. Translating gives CASSSIQGILGNEQFF.

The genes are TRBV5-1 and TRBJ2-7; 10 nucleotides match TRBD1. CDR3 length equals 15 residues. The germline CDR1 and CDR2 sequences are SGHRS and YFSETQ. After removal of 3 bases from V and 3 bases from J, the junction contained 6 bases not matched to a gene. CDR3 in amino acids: CASSSPTGGHYEQYF. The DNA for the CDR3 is TGCGCCAGCAGCTCCCCGACAGGGGGCCACTACGAGCAGTACTTC.

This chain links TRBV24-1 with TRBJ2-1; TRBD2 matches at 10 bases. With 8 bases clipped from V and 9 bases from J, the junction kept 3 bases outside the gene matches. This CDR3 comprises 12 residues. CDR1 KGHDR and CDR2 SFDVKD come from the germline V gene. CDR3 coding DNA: TGTGCCACCAAAGGGACTAGCGTTGAGCAGTTCTTC. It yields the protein CATKGTSVEQFF.

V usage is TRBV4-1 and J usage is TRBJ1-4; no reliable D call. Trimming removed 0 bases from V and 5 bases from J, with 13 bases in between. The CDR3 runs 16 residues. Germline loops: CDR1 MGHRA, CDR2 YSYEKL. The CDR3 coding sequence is TGCGCCAGCAGCCAAGAGAGTCGGAACTACAATGAAAAACTGTTTTTT. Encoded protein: CASSQESRNYNEKLFF.

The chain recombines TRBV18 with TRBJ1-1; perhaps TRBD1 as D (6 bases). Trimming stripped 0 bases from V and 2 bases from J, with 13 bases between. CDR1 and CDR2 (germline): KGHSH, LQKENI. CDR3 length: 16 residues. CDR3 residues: CASSPPNVGGNTEAFF. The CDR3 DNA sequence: TGTGCCAGCTCACCACCGAACGTTGGGGGCAACACTGAAGCTTTCTTT.

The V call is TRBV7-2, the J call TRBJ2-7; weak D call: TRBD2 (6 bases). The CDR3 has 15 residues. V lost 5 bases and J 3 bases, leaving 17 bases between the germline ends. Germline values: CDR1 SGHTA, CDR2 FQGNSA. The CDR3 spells CASSATSPYFYEQYF. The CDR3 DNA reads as TGTGCCAGCAGCGCAACTAGCCCATACTTCTACGAGCAGTACTTC.

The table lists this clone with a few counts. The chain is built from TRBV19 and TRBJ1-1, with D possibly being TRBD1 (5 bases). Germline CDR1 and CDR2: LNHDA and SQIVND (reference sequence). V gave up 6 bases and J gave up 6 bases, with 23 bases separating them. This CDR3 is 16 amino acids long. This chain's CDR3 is CASRTVGLRGGAEAFF. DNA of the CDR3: TGTGCCAGTAGGACGGTTGGGTTGCGGGGAGGGGCTGAAGCTTTCTTT. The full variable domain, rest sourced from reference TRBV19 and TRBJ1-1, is DGGITQSPKYLFRKEGQNVTLSCEQNLNHDAMYWYRQDPGQGLRLIYYSQIVNDFQKGDIAEGYSVSREKKESFPLTVTSAQKNPTAFYLCASRTVGLRGGAEAFFGQGTRLTVV.

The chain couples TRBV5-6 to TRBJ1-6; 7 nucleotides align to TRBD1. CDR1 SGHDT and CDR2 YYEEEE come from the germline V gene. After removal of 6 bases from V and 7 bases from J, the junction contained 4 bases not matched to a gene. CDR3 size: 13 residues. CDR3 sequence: CASTPGQNSPLHF. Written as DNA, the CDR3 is TGTGCCAGCACCCCGGGACAGAATTCACCCCTCCACTTT.

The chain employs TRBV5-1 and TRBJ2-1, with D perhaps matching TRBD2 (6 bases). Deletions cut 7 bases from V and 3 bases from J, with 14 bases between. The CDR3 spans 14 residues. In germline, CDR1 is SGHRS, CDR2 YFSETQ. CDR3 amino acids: CASSRTTVYNEQFF. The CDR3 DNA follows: TGCGCCAGCTCTCGGACTACCGTCTACAATGAGCAGTTCTTC.

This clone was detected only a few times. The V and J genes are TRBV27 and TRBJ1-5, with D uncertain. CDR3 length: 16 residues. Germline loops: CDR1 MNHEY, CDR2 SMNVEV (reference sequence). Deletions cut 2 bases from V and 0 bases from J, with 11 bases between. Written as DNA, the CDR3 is TGTGCCAGCAGTTTAAAGGCAGACAATAGCAATCAGCCCCAGCATTTT. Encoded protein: CASSLKADNSNQPQHF.

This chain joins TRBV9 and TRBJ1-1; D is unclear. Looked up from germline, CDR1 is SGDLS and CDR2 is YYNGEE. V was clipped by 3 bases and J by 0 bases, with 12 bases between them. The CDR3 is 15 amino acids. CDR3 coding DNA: TGTGCCAGCAGCGCGACTGGCAGCTTGAACACTGAAGCTTTCTTT. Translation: CASSATGSLNTEAFF.

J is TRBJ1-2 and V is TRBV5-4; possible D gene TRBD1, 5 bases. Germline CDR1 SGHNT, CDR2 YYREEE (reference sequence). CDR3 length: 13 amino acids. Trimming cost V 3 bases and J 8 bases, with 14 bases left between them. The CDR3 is CASSSRVLNGYTF. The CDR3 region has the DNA TGTGCCAGCAGCTCCAGGGTTCTGAACGGCTACACCTTC. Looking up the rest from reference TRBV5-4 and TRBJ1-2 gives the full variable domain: ETGVTQSPTHLIKTRGQQVTLRCSSQSGHNTVSWYQQALGQGPQFIFQYYREEENGRGNFPPRFSGLQFPNYSSELNVNALELDDSALYLCASSSRVLNGYTFGSGTRLTVV.

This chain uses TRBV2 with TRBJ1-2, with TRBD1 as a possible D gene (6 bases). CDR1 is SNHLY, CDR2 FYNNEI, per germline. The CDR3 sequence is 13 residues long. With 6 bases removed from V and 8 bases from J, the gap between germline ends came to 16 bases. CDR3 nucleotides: TGTGCCAGCAGGGCTTCTGGGGGGGCCGGCTACACCTTC. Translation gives CASRASGGAGYTF.

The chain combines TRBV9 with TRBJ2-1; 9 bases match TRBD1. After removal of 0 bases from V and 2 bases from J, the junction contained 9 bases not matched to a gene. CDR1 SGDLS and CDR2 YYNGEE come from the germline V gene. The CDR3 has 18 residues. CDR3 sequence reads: CASSVDPHGTGTYNEQFF. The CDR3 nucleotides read TGTGCCAGCAGCGTAGACCCCCATGGGACAGGGACCTACAATGAGCAGTTCTTC.

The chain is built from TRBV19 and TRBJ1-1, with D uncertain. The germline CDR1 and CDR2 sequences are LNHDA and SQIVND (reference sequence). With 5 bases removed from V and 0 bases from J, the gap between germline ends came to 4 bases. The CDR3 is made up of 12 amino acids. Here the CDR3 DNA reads TGTGCCAGTAGTCCTTTGAACACTGAAGCTTTCTTT. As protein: CASSPLNTEAFF.

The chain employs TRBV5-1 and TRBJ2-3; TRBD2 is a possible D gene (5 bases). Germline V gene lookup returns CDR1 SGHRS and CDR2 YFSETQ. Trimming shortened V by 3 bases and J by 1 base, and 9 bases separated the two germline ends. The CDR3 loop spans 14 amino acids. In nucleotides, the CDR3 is TGCGCCAGCAGCTACGCCGGGGGCACAGATACGCAGTATTTT. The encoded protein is CASSYAGGTDTQYF.